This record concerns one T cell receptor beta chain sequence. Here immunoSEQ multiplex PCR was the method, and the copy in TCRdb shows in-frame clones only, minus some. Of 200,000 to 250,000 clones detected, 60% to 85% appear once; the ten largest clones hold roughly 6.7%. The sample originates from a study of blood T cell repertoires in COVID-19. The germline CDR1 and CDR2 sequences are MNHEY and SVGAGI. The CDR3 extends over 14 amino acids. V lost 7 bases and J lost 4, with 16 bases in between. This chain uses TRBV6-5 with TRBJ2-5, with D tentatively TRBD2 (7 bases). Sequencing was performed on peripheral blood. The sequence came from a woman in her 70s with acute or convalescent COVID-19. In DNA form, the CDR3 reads TGTGCCAGCATGGGAGGGGGAGGCGGAGAGACCCAGTACTTC. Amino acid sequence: CASMGGGGGETQYF.